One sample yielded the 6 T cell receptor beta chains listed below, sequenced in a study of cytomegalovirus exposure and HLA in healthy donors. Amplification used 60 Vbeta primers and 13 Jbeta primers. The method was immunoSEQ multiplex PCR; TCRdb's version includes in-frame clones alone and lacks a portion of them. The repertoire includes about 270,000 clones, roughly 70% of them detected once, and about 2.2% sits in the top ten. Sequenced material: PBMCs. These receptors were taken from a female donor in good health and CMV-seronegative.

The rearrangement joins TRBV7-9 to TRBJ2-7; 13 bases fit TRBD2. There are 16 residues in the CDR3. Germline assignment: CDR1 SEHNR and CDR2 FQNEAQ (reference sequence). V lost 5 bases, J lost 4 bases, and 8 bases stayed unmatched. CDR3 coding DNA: TGTGCCAGCAGCGCAGCGGGGACTAGCGGGACGTACGAGCAGTACTTC. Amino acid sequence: CASSAAGTSGTYEQYF. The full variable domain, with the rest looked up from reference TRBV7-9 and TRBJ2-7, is DTGVSQNPRHKITKRGQNVTFRCDPISEHNRLYWYRQTLGQGPEFLTYFQNEAQLEKSRLLSDRFSAERPKGSFSTLEIQRTEQGDSAMYLCASSAAGTSGTYEQYFGPGTRLTVT.

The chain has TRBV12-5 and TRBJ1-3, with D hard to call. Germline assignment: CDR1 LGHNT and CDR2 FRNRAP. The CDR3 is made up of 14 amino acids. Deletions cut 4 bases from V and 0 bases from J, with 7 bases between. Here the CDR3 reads CASGWTGSGNTIYF. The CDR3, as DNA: TGTGCTAGTGGTTGGACTGGCTCTGGAAACACCATATATTTT.

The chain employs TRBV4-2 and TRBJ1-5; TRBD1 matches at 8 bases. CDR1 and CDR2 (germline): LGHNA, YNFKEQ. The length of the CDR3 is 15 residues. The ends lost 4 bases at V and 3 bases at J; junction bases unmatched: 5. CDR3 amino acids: CASSPVDRDNQPQHF. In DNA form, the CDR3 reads TGTGCCAGCAGCCCCGTGGACAGGGACAATCAGCCCCAGCATTTT.

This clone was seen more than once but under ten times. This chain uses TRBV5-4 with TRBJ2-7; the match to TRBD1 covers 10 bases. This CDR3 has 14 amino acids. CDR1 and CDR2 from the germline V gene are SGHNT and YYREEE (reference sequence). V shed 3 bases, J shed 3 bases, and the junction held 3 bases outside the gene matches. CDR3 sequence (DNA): TGTGCCAGCAGCTCGGGACAGGGGCTCTACGAGCAGTACTTC. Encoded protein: CASSSGQGLYEQYF. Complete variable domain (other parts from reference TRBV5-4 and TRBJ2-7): ETGVTQSPTHLIKTRGQQVTLRCSSQSGHNTVSWYQQALGQGPQFIFQYYREEENGRGNFPPRFSGLQFPNYSSELNVNALELDDSALYLCASSSGQGLYEQYFGPGTRLTVT.

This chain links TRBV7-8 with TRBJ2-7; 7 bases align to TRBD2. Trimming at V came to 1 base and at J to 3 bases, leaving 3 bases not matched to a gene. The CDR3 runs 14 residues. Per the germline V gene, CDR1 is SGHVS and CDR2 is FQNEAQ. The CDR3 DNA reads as TGTGCCAGCAGCTTAGGGCTAGCGGTCTACGAGCAGTACTTC. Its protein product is CASSLGLAVYEQYF.

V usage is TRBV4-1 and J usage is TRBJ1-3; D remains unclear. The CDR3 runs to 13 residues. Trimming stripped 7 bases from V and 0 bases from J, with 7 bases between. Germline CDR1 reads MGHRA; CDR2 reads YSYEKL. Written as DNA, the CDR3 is TGCGCCAGCAAGCCGAGCTCTGGAAACACCATATATTTT. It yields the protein CASKPSSGNTIYF.